Listed here are 7 T cell receptor beta chains from one sample, sequenced in a study of blood T cell repertoires in COVID-19. Clones were read by immunoSEQ multiplex PCR, and TCRdb kept only the in-frame ones, dropping some. Of 350,000 to 400,000 clones detected, just over 90% appear once; the ten largest clones hold 0.8% to 0.9%. The sample comprised PBMCs or T cells enriched from blood (not recorded which). The receptor source for this set is a woman between 35 and 50 years old who had been exposed to COVID-19.

This clone was seen once. The chain employs TRBV2 and TRBJ2-3; tentatively, D is TRBD1 (6 bases). V lost 7 bases to trimming and J lost 6 bases, with 17 bases between them. The CDR3 is made up of 14 amino acids. The germline gives CDR1 SNHLY, CDR2 FYNNEI. The CDR3 region has the DNA TGTGCCAGCAACCCAGGGGCCGTTGGGGATACGCAGTATTTT. Translated: CASNPGAVGDTQYF. Based on the CDR3 plus reference TRBV2 and TRBJ2-3, the full variable domain is EPEVTQTPSHQVTQMGQEVILRCVPISNHLYFYWYRQILGQKVEFLVSFYNNEISEKSEIFDDQFSVERPDGSNFTLKIRSTKLEDSAMYFCASNPGAVGDTQYFGPGTRLTVL.

The chain carries TRBV6-2 or TRBV6-3 and TRBJ2-2; TRBD2 matches 10 bases. Germline lookup yields CDR1 MNHEY and CDR2 SVGEGT. This CDR3 contains 16 residues. V lost 6 bases, J lost 5 bases, and 9 bases stayed unmatched. Here the CDR3 DNA reads TGTGCCAGCAGCCGTGGGGGACTAGCGATAACCGGGGAGCTGTTTTTT. It is translated as CASSRGGLAITGELFF.

Concerning this clone: At one boundary the junction diverges from the germline segment, which might be a read error. The chain combines TRBV12-3 or TRBV12-4 with TRBJ1-2; TRBD1 agrees at 9 bases. The CDR3 runs 11 residues. The chain's CDR3 is CASSSRDRAVF. Here the CDR3 DNA reads TGTGCCAGCAGTTCCCGGGACAGGGCGGTTTTC.

In DNA, the CDR3 is TGTGCCATCAGTGAGGGCGGGGCTACCAGCTCCTACGAGCAGTACTTC. This encodes CAISEGGATSSYEQYF. The chain joins TRBV10-3 to TRBJ2-7; tentatively, D is TRBD2 (6 bases). CDR3 length: 16 amino acids. Germline V CDR1 and CDR2: ENHRY, SYGVKD. The germline V and J ends were trimmed by 2 bases and 0 bases, with 14 bases remaining between them.

This chain links TRBV19 with TRBJ1-2; D is ambiguous. The germline V and J ends were trimmed by 3 bases and 2 bases, with 13 bases remaining between them. The CDR3 extends over 15 amino acids. Germline lookup yields CDR1 LNHDA and CDR2 SQIVND (reference sequence). The chain's CDR3 is CASSISWTGNYGYTF. CDR3 sequence (DNA): TGTGCCAGTAGTATTTCCTGGACGGGGAACTATGGCTACACCTTC.

V is TRBV20-1 and J is TRBJ1-1; maybe TRBD1 (5 bases). The CDR3 spans 12 residues. Germline V lookup: CDR1 DFQATT, CDR2 SNEGSKA (reference sequence). Trimming cost V 3 bases and J 10 bases, with 15 bases left between them. CDR3 sequence: CSASSATAGAFF. The CDR3 region has the DNA TGCAGTGCTAGTTCTGCGACAGCCGGAGCTTTCTTT.

The chain employs TRBV7-9 and TRBJ1-2; possibly TRBD1 for D (6 bases). The germline V gene has CDR1 SEHNR and CDR2 FQNEAQ (reference sequence). The CDR3 sequence is 11 residues long. V was pared by 7 bases and J by 9 bases, with 12 bases between. CDR3: CASTTTGRYTF. CDR3 nucleotides: TGTGCCAGCACCACGACAGGTCGCTACACCTTC. Based on the CDR3 plus reference TRBV7-9 and TRBJ1-2, the full variable domain is DTGVSQNPRHKITKRGQNVTFRCDPISEHNRLYWYRQTLGQGPEFLTYFQNEAQLEKSRLLSDRFSAERPKGSFSTLEIQRTEQGDSAMYLCASTTTGRYTFGSGTRLTVV.